Listed here is a single T cell receptor beta chain. Antigen unknown. V shed 5 bases, J shed 1 base, and the junction held 7 bases outside the gene matches. Germline assignment: CDR1 SGHTA and CDR2 FQGNSA. The CDR3 sequence is 16 residues long. Running of the v3.0 immunoSEQ assay took place at survey level. Sequencing was designed to cover 40,000-50,000 T-cell genomes in each sample. Data came from immunoSEQ multiplex PCR; TCRdb stores just in-frame clones and leaves some out. The sample yields about 24,000 clones, roughly 85% seen once. Every specimen provided about 1-10 million cryopreserved PBMC before DNA extraction took place. This sample is drawn from a study of long-term antiretroviral therapy in people with HIV. Overall study context: It was about a decade before the 2015 immediate-ART recommendation that the earliest samples were taken. Regarding the study as a whole: Clones that had undergone expansion before ART dominated the repertoire at all time points.

The sample consisted of unsorted PBMCs, taken 1.2 years after starting antiretroviral therapy. The rearrangement links TRBV7-2 to TRBJ2-3; 9 positions match TRBD2. The source of this sequence is a man in his fifties with HIV. The CDR3 region is CASSEVRGGRTDTQYF. CDR3 DNA: TGTGCCAGCAGCGAGGTGCGGGGGGGCCGCACAGATACGCAGTATTTT.